What follows describes a single TCR beta chain. CDR1 is SGDLS and CDR2 is YYNGEE in the germline V gene. The CDR3 runs 16 residues. The V gene end was trimmed by 3 bases and the J gene end by 6 bases; junction bases not matched to a gene: 7. This entry comes from a study of blood T cell repertoires in COVID-19. Generated by immunoSEQ multiplex PCR, the TCRdb table keeps only in-frame clones and is missing some. This sample yields about 150,000 clones, of which roughly 80% are seen a single time; about 2.9% belongs to the top ten. This TCR was recovered from a woman aged 80 or over with acute or convalescent COVID-19. Material for sequencing was peripheral blood. V gene TRBV9 combines with J gene TRBJ2-4; 12 nucleotides line up with TRBD2. The CDR3: CASSGLAGGPTNIQYF. The CDR3 region has the DNA TGTGCCAGCAGCGGCCTAGCGGGGGGGCCGACAAACATTCAGTACTTC.